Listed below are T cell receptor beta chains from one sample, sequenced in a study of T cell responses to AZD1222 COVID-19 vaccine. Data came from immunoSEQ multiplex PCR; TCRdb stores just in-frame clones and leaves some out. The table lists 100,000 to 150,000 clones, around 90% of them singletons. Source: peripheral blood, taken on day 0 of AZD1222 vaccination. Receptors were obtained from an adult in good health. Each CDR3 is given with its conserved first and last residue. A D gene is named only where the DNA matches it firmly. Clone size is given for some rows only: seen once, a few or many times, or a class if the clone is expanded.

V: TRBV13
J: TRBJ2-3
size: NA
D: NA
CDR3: CASSFRGGPTDTQYF
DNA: TGTGCCAGCAGCTTCAGGGGAGGTCCCACAGATACGCAGTATTTT

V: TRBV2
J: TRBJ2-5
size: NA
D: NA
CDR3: CASRRVQETQYF
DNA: TGTGCCAGCAGAAGGGTCCAAGAGACCCAGTACTTC

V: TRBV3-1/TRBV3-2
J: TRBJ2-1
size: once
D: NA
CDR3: CASSQGSDLYNEQFF
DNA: TGTGCCAGCAGCCAAGGGTCCGATCTATACAATGAGCAGTTCTTC

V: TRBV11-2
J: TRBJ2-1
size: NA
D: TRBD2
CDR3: CASSPSSGAYNEQFF
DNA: TGTGCCAGCAGCCCGTCTAGCGGGGCCTACAATGAGCAGTTCTTC

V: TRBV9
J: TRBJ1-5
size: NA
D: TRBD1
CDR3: CASSTGQGAFQPQHF
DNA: TGTGCCAGCAGCACAGGACAGGGGGCTTTTCAGCCCCAGCATTTT

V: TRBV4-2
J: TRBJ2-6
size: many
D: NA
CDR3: CASRTSEASGANVLTF
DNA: TGTGCCAGCAGAACATCAGAAGCCTCTGGGGCCAACGTCCTGACTTTC

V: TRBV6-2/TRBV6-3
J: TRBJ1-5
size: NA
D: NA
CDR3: CASSPKLGGADQPQHF
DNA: TGTGCCAGCAGCCCTAAATTAGGGGGGGCGGATCAGCCCCAGCATTTT

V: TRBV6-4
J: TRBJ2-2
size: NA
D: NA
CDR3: CASSDLPRTGELFF
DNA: TGTGCCAGCAGTGACCTTCCCCGGACCGGGGAGCTGTTTTTT

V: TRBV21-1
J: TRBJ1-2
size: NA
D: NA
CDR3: CARTGPGAQPNYGYTF
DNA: TGTGCCAGAACAGGACCAGGGGCTCAGCCTAACTATGGCTACACCTTC

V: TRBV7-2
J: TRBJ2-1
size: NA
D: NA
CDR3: CASSLVGAPPGEQFF
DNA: TGTGCCAGCAGCTTAGTGGGGGCTCCACCCGGTGAGCAGTTCTTC

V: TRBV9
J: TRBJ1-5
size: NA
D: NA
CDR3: CASSVRLAGQGYDQPQHF
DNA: TGTGCCAGCAGCGTGCGTCTAGCTGGGCAGGGGTATGATCAGCCCCAGCATTTT

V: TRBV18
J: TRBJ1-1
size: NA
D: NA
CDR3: CASSPSTREMNTEAFF
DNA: TGTGCCAGCTCACCCTCTACCCGGGAGATGAACACTGAAGCTTTCTTT

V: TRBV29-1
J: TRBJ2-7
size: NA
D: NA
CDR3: CSVGRGGSIYEQYF
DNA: TGCAGCGTTGGCAGGGGGGGCTCCATTTACGAGCAGTACTTC

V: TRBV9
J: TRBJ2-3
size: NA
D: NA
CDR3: CASSSGRELGTDTQYF
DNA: TGTGCCAGCAGCTCCGGTCGGGAGTTGGGCACAGATACGCAGTATTTT

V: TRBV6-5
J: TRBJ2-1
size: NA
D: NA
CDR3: CASSPHGLYNEQFF
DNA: TGTGCCAGCAGCCCCCACGGGCTCTACAATGAGCAGTTCTTC

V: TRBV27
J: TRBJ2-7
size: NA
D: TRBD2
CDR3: CASRLAGRAEQYF
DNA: TGTGCCAGCAGACTAGCGGGGAGGGCCGAGCAGTACTTC

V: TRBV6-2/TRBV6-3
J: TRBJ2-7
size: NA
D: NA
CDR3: CASSYGAEGYEQYF
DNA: TGTGCCAGCAGTTACGGCGCGGAGGGCTACGAGCAGTACTTC

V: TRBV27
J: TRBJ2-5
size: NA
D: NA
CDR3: CASSLLGGPQETQYF
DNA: TGTGCCAGCAGTTTATTAGGCGGACCGCAAGAGACCCAGTACTTC

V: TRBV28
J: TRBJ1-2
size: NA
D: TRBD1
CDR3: CASSFPGQVLYGYTF
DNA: TGTGCCAGCAGTTTCCCGGGACAGGTCCTCTATGGCTACACCTTC

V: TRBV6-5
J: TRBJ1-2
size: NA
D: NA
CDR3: CASSYSGGYGYTF
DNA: TGTGCCAGCAGTTACTCCGGGGGCTATGGCTACACCTTC

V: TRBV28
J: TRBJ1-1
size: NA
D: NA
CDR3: CASSFSLGTRQMNTEAFF
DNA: TGTGCCAGCAGTTTCTCCCTAGGGACACGACAAATGAACACTGAAGCTTTCTTT

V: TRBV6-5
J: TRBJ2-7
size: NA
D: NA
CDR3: CASSYDSSGVEQYF
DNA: TGTGCCAGCAGTTACGACTCCTCCGGGGTGGAGCAGTACTTC

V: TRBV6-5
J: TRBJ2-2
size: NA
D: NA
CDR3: CASRVSGELFF
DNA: TGTGCCAGCAGGGTTTCCGGGGAGCTGTTTTTT

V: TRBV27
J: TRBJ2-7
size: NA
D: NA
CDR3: CASSLGQPYEQYF
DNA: TGTGCCAGCAGTTTAGGACAGCCCTACGAGCAGTACTTC

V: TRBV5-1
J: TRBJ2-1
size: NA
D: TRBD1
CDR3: CASSVRDRSYNEQFF
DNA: TGCGCCAGCAGCGTCCGGGACAGGTCCTACAATGAGCAGTTCTTC

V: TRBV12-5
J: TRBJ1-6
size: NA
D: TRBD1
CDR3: CASAGTGNSPLHF
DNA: TGTGCTAGTGCCGGGACAGGGAATTCACCCCTCCACTTT

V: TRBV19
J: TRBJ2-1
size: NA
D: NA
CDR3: CASSHPGRVEGNEQFF
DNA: TGTGCCAGTAGTCACCCGGGGCGGGTAGAAGGGAATGAGCAGTTCTTC

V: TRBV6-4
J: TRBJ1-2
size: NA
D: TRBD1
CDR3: CASSDSPGQGPANYGYTF
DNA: TGTGCCAGCAGTGACTCTCCGGGACAGGGACCAGCTAACTATGGCTACACCTTC

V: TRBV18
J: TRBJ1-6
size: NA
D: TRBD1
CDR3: CASSLDRGHSPLHF
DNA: TGTGCCAGCTCACTCGACAGGGGGCATTCACCCCTCCACTTT

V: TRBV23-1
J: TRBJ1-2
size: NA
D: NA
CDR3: CASSPIRPRDNLNYGYTF
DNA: TGCGCCAGCAGCCCAATCCGACCACGGGACAACTTAAACTATGGCTACACCTTC

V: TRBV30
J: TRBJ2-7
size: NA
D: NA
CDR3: CAWSFQDRPYEQYF
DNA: TGTGCCTGGAGTTTCCAGGACAGACCTTACGAGCAGTACTTC

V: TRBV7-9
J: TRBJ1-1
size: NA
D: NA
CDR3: CASSSITGDLNRDTEAFF
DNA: TGTGCCAGCAGCTCAATTACCGGGGACCTCAACCGGGACACTGAAGCTTTCTTT

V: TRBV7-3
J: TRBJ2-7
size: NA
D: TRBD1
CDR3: CASSLTGQGGYEQYF
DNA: TGTGCCAGCAGCTTAACCGGACAGGGCGGCTACGAGCAGTACTTC

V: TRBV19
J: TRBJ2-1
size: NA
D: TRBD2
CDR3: CASRGLAGASSYNEQFF
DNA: TGTGCCAGTAGGGGACTAGCGGGGGCTAGCTCCTACAATGAGCAGTTCTTC

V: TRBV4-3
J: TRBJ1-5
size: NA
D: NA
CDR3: CASSQDVTINQPQHF
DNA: TGCGCCAGCAGCCAAGATGTGACCATCAATCAGCCCCAGCATTTT

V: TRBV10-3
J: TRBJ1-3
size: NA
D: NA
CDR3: CAISGGGSGNTIYF
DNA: TGTGCCATCAGTGGTGGGGGTTCTGGAAACACCATATATTTT

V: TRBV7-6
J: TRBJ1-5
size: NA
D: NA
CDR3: CASSLEDGYQPQHF
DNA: TGTGCCAGCAGCTTAGAGGACGGTTATCAGCCCCAGCATTTT

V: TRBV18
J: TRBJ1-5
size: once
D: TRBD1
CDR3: CASSQNRDRGPNQPQHF
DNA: TGTGCCAGCTCACAAAACCGGGACAGGGGTCCCAATCAGCCCCAGCATTTT

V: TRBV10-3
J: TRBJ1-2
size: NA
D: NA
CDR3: CAISEPWDGTYGYTF
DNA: TGTGCCATCAGTGAGCCCTGGGACGGAACCTATGGCTACACCTTC

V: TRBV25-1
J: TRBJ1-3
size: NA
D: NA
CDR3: CASSDTFSRATGTIYF
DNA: TGTGCCAGCAGTGATACCTTCTCCCGGGCGACGGGGACCATATATTTT

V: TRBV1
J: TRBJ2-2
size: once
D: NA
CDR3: CTSVTSGSFAPGELFF
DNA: TGCACCAGCGTTACTAGCGGGAGTTTTGCCCCCGGGGAGCTGTTTTTT

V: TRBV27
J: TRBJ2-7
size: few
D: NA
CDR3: CASSLTPNNPYEQYF
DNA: TGTGCCAGCAGTTTAACCCCGAACAATCCCTACGAGCAGTACTTC

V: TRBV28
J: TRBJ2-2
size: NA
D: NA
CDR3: CASSPGGTGELFF
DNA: TGTGCCAGCAGCCCCGGAGGGACCGGGGAGCTGTTTTTT

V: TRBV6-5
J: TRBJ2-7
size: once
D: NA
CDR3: CASRISGISVTEQYF
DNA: TGTGCCAGCAGGATATCCGGCATATCGGTGACCGAGCAGTACTTC

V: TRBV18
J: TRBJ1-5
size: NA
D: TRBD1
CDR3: CASSPKLDRDQPQHF
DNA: TGTGCCAGCTCACCCAAATTGGACAGGGATCAGCCCCAGCATTTT

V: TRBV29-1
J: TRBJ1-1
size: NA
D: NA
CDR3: CSVEVTANTEAFF
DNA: TGCAGCGTTGAGGTTACGGCGAACACTGAAGCTTTCTTT

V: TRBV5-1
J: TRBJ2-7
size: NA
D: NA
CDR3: CASSVRGITYEQYF
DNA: TGCGCCAGCAGCGTCAGGGGTATAACCTACGAGCAGTACTTC

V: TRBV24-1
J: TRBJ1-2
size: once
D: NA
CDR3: CATSGSFGGAYGYTF
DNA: TGTGCCACCAGTGGTTCATTCGGGGGGGCCTATGGCTACACCTTC

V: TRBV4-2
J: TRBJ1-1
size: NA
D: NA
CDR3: CASSQNRVKGTEAFF
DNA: TGTGCCAGCAGCCAAAACAGGGTGAAAGGCACTGAAGCTTTCTTT